These T cell receptor beta chains were read from a single sample in a study of shared clonotypes between healthy human individuals. TCRdb's table, derived via immunoSEQ multiplex PCR, lists solely in-frame clones and lacks some. The sample lists about 2 million clones, less than 95% occurring once. What was sequenced was naive CD8+ T cells sorted from blood. These receptors were taken from a man younger than 30 in good health. The CDR3 runs from the conserved cysteine through the conserved F or W. The D gene is left open where the match is weak. The size of a clone is reported for some rows only, either as once, few or many, or as a class for expanded clones.

clone_size: -; d_call: -; j_call: TRBJ2-3; v_call: TRBV30; cdr3_aa: CAWSSVSTDTQYF; cdr3_nt: TGTGCCTGGAGTTCCGTTTCTACAGATACGCAGTATTTT
clone_size: -; d_call: -; j_call: TRBJ2-5; v_call: TRBV19; cdr3_aa: CASSIGGGIQETQYF; cdr3_nt: TGTGCCAGTAGTATAGGAGGGGGAATACAAGAGACCCAGTACTTC
clone_size: -; d_call: -; j_call: TRBJ2-7; v_call: TRBV6-1; cdr3_aa: CASSDPGAGTNEQYF; cdr3_nt: TGTGCCAGCAGTGACCCGGGAGCTGGAACTAACGAGCAGTACTTC
clone_size: -; d_call: -; j_call: TRBJ2-7; v_call: TRBV4-3; cdr3_aa: CASSQENSGHYEQYF; cdr3_nt: TGCGCCAGCAGCCAAGAAAATAGCGGCCACTACGAGCAGTACTTC
clone_size: -; d_call: -; j_call: TRBJ1-5; v_call: TRBV5-6; cdr3_aa: CASSPHLSNQPQHF; cdr3_nt: TGTGCCAGCAGCCCACACTTGAGCAATCAGCCCCAGCATTTT
clone_size: -; d_call: TRBD2; j_call: TRBJ2-1; v_call: TRBV6-6; cdr3_aa: CASSEREGLHEQFF; cdr3_nt: TGTGCCAGCAGCGAGCGGGAGGGCCTTCATGAGCAGTTCTTC
clone_size: -; d_call: TRBD2; j_call: TRBJ2-7; v_call: TRBV7-8; cdr3_aa: CASSHRLAGNTYEQYF; cdr3_nt: TGTGCCAGCAGCCACCGACTAGCGGGGAACACCTACGAGCAGTACTTC
clone_size: -; d_call: -; j_call: TRBJ2-3; v_call: TRBV9; cdr3_aa: CASSAHQNRGTDTQYF; cdr3_nt: TGTGCCAGCAGCGCGCACCAAAACAGGGGCACAGATACGCAGTATTTT
clone_size: -; d_call: -; j_call: TRBJ2-5; v_call: TRBV9; cdr3_aa: CASSVEPRLSGKETQYF; cdr3_nt: TGTGCCAGCAGCGTAGAACCGCGGCTTAGCGGAAAAGAGACCCAGTACTTC
clone_size: -; d_call: TRBD2; j_call: TRBJ2-3; v_call: TRBV6-5; cdr3_aa: CASTSGGSTDTQYF; cdr3_nt: TGTGCCAGCACTAGCGGGGGGTCGACAGATACGCAGTATTTT
clone_size: -; d_call: -; j_call: TRBJ2-7; v_call: TRBV30; cdr3_aa: CAWSVGPYEQYF; cdr3_nt: TGTGCCTGGAGTGTTGGTCCCTACGAGCAGTACTTC
clone_size: -; d_call: -; j_call: TRBJ1-3; v_call: TRBV10-3; cdr3_aa: CAISESNSGNTIYF; cdr3_nt: TGTGCCATCAGTGAGTCGAACTCTGGAAACACCATATATTTT
clone_size: -; d_call: -; j_call: TRBJ2-5; v_call: TRBV7-9; cdr3_aa: CASSSGETQYF; cdr3_nt: TGTGCCAGCAGCTCTGGGGAGACCCAGTACTTC
clone_size: -; d_call: -; j_call: TRBJ1-1; v_call: TRBV6-5; cdr3_aa: CASSTDRNSNTEAFF; cdr3_nt: TGTGCCAGCAGTACTGACAGGAATTCAAACACTGAAGCTTTCTTT
clone_size: -; d_call: -; j_call: TRBJ1-5; v_call: TRBV27; cdr3_aa: CASSLFEGGDQPQHF; cdr3_nt: TGTGCCAGCAGTTTATTTGAGGGAGGTGATCAGCCCCAGCATTTT
clone_size: -; d_call: TRBD2; j_call: TRBJ2-1; v_call: TRBV27; cdr3_aa: CASSPGLAVEQFF; cdr3_nt: TGTGCCAGCAGTCCCGGACTAGCGGTTGAGCAGTTCTTC
clone_size: -; d_call: TRBD2; j_call: TRBJ2-7; v_call: TRBV5-4; cdr3_aa: CASGPSGGTYEQYF; cdr3_nt: TGTGCCAGCGGCCCTAGCGGGGGGACCTACGAGCAGTACTTC
clone_size: -; d_call: -; j_call: TRBJ2-7; v_call: TRBV9; cdr3_aa: CASSAENRPAYEQYF; cdr3_nt: TGTGCCAGCAGCGCGGAAAACAGGCCCGCCTACGAGCAGTACTTC
clone_size: -; d_call: TRBD2; j_call: TRBJ2-3; v_call: TRBV9; cdr3_aa: CASSALAGGTDTQYF; cdr3_nt: TGTGCCAGCAGCGCACTAGCGGGAGGTACAGATACGCAGTATTTT
clone_size: -; d_call: TRBD2; j_call: TRBJ2-3; v_call: TRBV4-3; cdr3_aa: CASSQVFPPEREWADTQYF; cdr3_nt: TGCGCCAGCAGCCAAGTGTTCCCCCCGGAGCGGGAGTGGGCAGATACGCAGTATTTT
clone_size: -; d_call: TRBD2; j_call: TRBJ2-7; v_call: TRBV27; cdr3_aa: CASSPQTSGGPNEQYF; cdr3_nt: TGTGCCAGCAGTCCCCAGACTAGCGGGGGACCAAACGAGCAGTACTTC
clone_size: -; d_call: -; j_call: TRBJ2-2; v_call: TRBV29-1; cdr3_aa: CATEAANTGELFF; cdr3_nt: TGCGCGACGGAGGCAGCGAACACCGGGGAGCTGTTTTTT
clone_size: -; d_call: -; j_call: TRBJ2-7; v_call: TRBV6-5; cdr3_aa: CASSYGWGNYEQYF; cdr3_nt: TGTGCCAGCAGTTACGGGTGGGGGAACTACGAGCAGTACTTC
clone_size: -; d_call: -; j_call: TRBJ2-1; v_call: TRBV7-9; cdr3_aa: CASSRGSNEQFF; cdr3_nt: TGTGCCAGCAGCCGCGGTAGCAATGAGCAGTTCTTC
clone_size: -; d_call: TRBD1; j_call: TRBJ1-4; v_call: TRBV27; cdr3_aa: CASNNWTGGEKLVF; cdr3_nt: TGTGCCAGCAACAATTGGACAGGGGGCGAAAAACTGGTTTTT
clone_size: -; d_call: -; j_call: TRBJ2-6; v_call: TRBV7-9; cdr3_aa: CASSWGAGANVLTF; cdr3_nt: TGTGCCAGCAGCTGGGGAGCTGGGGCCAACGTCCTGACTTTC
clone_size: -; d_call: -; j_call: TRBJ2-7; v_call: TRBV10-3; cdr3_aa: CAISESSGGSYEQYF; cdr3_nt: TGTGCCATCAGTGAGTCCTCCGGGGGATCCTACGAGCAGTACTTC
clone_size: -; d_call: TRBD1; j_call: TRBJ2-2; v_call: TRBV6-1; cdr3_aa: CASSDPGTDNTGELFF; cdr3_nt: TGTGCCAGCAGTGACCCCGGGACAGACAACACCGGGGAGCTGTTTTTT
clone_size: once; d_call: -; j_call: TRBJ2-1; v_call: TRBV5-1; cdr3_aa: CASSSALFGGNYNEQFF; cdr3_nt: TGCGCCAGCAGCTCCGCCCTTTTTGGCGGCAACTACAATGAGCAGTTCTTC
clone_size: -; d_call: TRBD1; j_call: TRBJ1-1; v_call: TRBV25-1; cdr3_aa: CASSGWTGKFVEAFF; cdr3_nt: TGTGCCAGCAGTGGATGGACAGGGAAATTCGTAGAAGCTTTCTTT
clone_size: -; d_call: TRBD2; j_call: TRBJ2-7; v_call: TRBV5-1; cdr3_aa: CASSLEVGLAGRVQYF; cdr3_nt: TGCGCCAGCAGCTTGGAAGTGGGACTAGCGGGTAGGGTGCAGTACTTC
clone_size: -; d_call: -; j_call: TRBJ2-7; v_call: TRBV28; cdr3_aa: CASSSAEFPYEQYF; cdr3_nt: TGTGCCAGCAGTTCAGCCGAGTTTCCCTACGAGCAGTACTTC
clone_size: -; d_call: -; j_call: TRBJ2-3; v_call: TRBV27; cdr3_aa: CASGLSSTDTQYF; cdr3_nt: TGTGCCAGCGGCCTCTCTAGCACAGATACGCAGTATTTT
clone_size: -; d_call: -; j_call: TRBJ1-1; v_call: TRBV19; cdr3_aa: CASTLGATEAFF; cdr3_nt: TGTGCCAGTACCCTCGGGGCTACTGAAGCTTTCTTT
clone_size: -; d_call: -; j_call: TRBJ1-1; v_call: TRBV11-3; cdr3_aa: CASSLDRQTEAFF; cdr3_nt: TGTGCCAGCAGCTTAGATCGGCAGACCGAAGCTTTCTTT
clone_size: -; d_call: TRBD1; j_call: TRBJ2-7; v_call: TRBV2; cdr3_aa: CATRVGGEFYEQYF; cdr3_nt: TGTGCCACCCGGGTAGGGGGCGAGTTCTACGAGCAGTACTTC
clone_size: -; d_call: -; j_call: TRBJ2-4; v_call: TRBV4-1; cdr3_aa: CASSTNSGLAKNIQYF; cdr3_nt: TGCGCCAGCTCTACTAATAGCGGCCTAGCCAAAAACATTCAGTACTTC
clone_size: -; d_call: TRBD2; j_call: TRBJ2-7; v_call: TRBV5-4; cdr3_aa: CASSAGDAYEQYF; cdr3_nt: TGTGCCAGCAGTGCGGGAGACGCCTACGAGCAGTACTTC